This TCR beta chain was observed in a study of cytomegalovirus exposure and HLA in healthy donors. Study outcomes and limitations: A prior analysis recorded that most TCR beta V segments were productive about 87% or about 30% of the time.

Primers: 60 Vbeta forward and 13 Jbeta reverse. Authors' processing steps: Approximately 11 million of the 80 million or so unique TCR beta chains counted in a later analysis were shared. TCRdb keeps only in-frame clones here, not all; method: immunoSEQ multiplex PCR. V and J calls plus clone size are reproduced from that table; the DNA served to infer D and trimming. The table includes around 150,000 clones, about 79% detected once. With regard to this clone: The target antigen is unknown.

Trimming took off 2 bases at V and 5 bases at J, with 21 bases between the two ends. The CDR3 extends over 18 amino acids. Germline CDR1 and CDR2: SEHNR and FQNEAQ (reference sequence). The sequence was obtained from a male donor in good health and CMV-seronegative. Sequencing was performed on PBMCs. This chain connects TRBV7-9 to TRBJ2-2, with D possibly matching TRBD2 (6 bases). The CDR3 is CASSLWVGRGARTGELFF. CDR3 bases: TGTGCCAGCAGCTTATGGGTTGGGCGGGGCGCGAGGACCGGGGAGCTGTTTTTT.